A selection of T cell receptor beta chains follows, all from one sample in a study of T cells in Graves' hyperthyroidism and ophthalmopathy. One entry per CDR3 protein, called by TCRdb with MiXCR from the multiplex PCR reads. This table holds nearly 600,000 distinct CDR3 sequences, 11% to 15% found once. Sample: blood. The receptor source for this set is a woman between 25 and 40 years old with Graves' hyperthyroidism that later progressed to Graves' ophthalmopathy. CDR3s include the opening cysteine and the closing phenylalanine or tryptophan. The D gene is left open where the match is weak. Rows may omit the clone size; those that give it use once, few, many or a size class.

abundance: NA; d_gene: NA; j_gene: TRBJ1-5; v_gene: TRBV15; CDR3aa: CATSLGVPNNQPQHF; CDR3nt: TGTGCCACCAGTTTGGGTGTTCCGAACAATCAGCCCCAGCATTTT
abundance: few; d_gene: NA; j_gene: TRBJ2-3; v_gene: TRBV6-1; CDR3aa: CASSEADRLATDTQYF; CDR3nt: TGTGCCAGCAGTGAAGCGGACCGCCTTGCCACAGATACGCAGTATTTT
abundance: many; d_gene: NA; j_gene: TRBJ2-7; v_gene: TRBV5-1; CDR3aa: CASSPRGLARSYEQYF; CDR3nt: TGCGCCAGCAGTCCGAGGGGGCTAGCGAGGTCCTACGAGCAGTACTTC
abundance: NA; d_gene: NA; j_gene: TRBJ2-7; v_gene: TRBV7-9; CDR3aa: CASRDGGARGEQYF; CDR3nt: TGTGCCAGCCGAGACGGCGGGGCCAGGGGGGAGCAGTACTTC
abundance: many; d_gene: TRBD1; j_gene: TRBJ1-1; v_gene: TRBV7-9; CDR3aa: CASSPPGTGGASSAFF; CDR3nt: TGTGCCAGCAGCCCCCCCGGGACAGGGGGCGCGAGCTCAGCTTTCTTT
abundance: many; d_gene: TRBD2; j_gene: TRBJ2-2; v_gene: TRBV7-3; CDR3aa: CASSLRAGDPRGELFF; CDR3nt: TGTGCCAGCAGCTTAAGAGCGGGAGACCCCAGGGGGGAGCTGTTTTTT
abundance: many; d_gene: NA; j_gene: TRBJ2-7; v_gene: TRBV27; CDR3aa: CASSSDRREQYF; CDR3nt: TGTGCCAGCAGTTCCGACAGGCGCGAGCAGTACTTC
abundance: many; d_gene: TRBD2; j_gene: TRBJ2-1; v_gene: TRBV27; CDR3aa: CASSSWGLAKYNEQFF; CDR3nt: TGTGCCAGCAGTTCCTGGGGACTAGCGAAATACAATGAGCAGTTCTTC
abundance: many; d_gene: NA; j_gene: TRBJ1-1; v_gene: TRBV29-1; CDR3aa: CSVGGAGEAFF; CDR3nt: TGCAGCGTTGGGGGGGCGGGAGAAGCTTTCTTT
abundance: many; d_gene: NA; j_gene: TRBJ2-1; v_gene: TRBV30; CDR3aa: CAWSANGGPYNEQFF; CDR3nt: TGTGCCTGGAGTGCGAACGGGGGGCCGTACAATGAGCAGTTCTTC
abundance: NA; d_gene: NA; j_gene: TRBJ1-5; v_gene: TRBV20-1; CDR3aa: CSARRPDQPQHF; CDR3nt: TGCAGTGCTAGAAGGCCTGATCAGCCCCAGCATTTT
abundance: few; d_gene: NA; j_gene: TRBJ2-5; v_gene: TRBV6-5; CDR3aa: CASSYSQGPFQNQETQYF; CDR3nt: TGTGCCAGCAGTTACTCCCAGGGCCCCTTTCAAAATCAAGAGACCCAGTACTTC
abundance: NA; d_gene: TRBD2; j_gene: TRBJ2-3; v_gene: TRBV6-2/TRBV6-3; CDR3aa: CASSGLAGGYDTQYF; CDR3nt: TGTGCCAGCAGTGGGCTAGCGGGAGGCTATGATACGCAGTATTTT
abundance: many; d_gene: TRBD2; j_gene: TRBJ2-1; v_gene: TRBV5-1; CDR3aa: CASSLVGPGGPVDEQFF; CDR3nt: TGCGCCAGCAGCTTGGTGGGGCCGGGAGGGCCGGTTGATGAGCAGTTCTTC
abundance: many; d_gene: NA; j_gene: TRBJ2-2; v_gene: TRBV11-2; CDR3aa: CASSSAAEANTGELFF; CDR3nt: TGTGCCAGCAGTTCGGCAGCAGAGGCGAACACCGGGGAGCTGTTTTTT
abundance: many; d_gene: NA; j_gene: TRBJ1-1; v_gene: TRBV2; CDR3aa: CASSTQGDTEAFF; CDR3nt: TGTGCCAGCAGTACCCAGGGAGACACTGAAGCTTTCTTT
abundance: many; d_gene: TRBD1; j_gene: TRBJ2-5; v_gene: TRBV18; CDR3aa: CASSLGTGEQETQYF; CDR3nt: TGTGCCAGCTCACTTGGGACAGGAGAACAAGAGACCCAGTACTTC
abundance: many; d_gene: TRBD2; j_gene: TRBJ2-2; v_gene: TRBV11-3; CDR3aa: CASSFSGTSGAGELFF; CDR3nt: TGTGCCAGCAGCTTCTCCGGGACTAGCGGGGCCGGGGAGCTGTTTTTT
abundance: many; d_gene: NA; j_gene: TRBJ2-3; v_gene: TRBV18; CDR3aa: CASSPRGTDTQYF; CDR3nt: TGTGCCAGCTCACCACGGGGGACGGATACGCAGTATTTT
abundance: NA; d_gene: NA; j_gene: TRBJ2-7; v_gene: TRBV14; CDR3aa: CASSQNLNKGLSYEQYF; CDR3nt: TGTGCCAGCAGCCAAAACTTAAACAAGGGCCTCTCCTACGAGCAGTACTTC
abundance: many; d_gene: NA; j_gene: TRBJ2-2; v_gene: TRBV29-1; CDR3aa: CSVVPRGSGELFF; CDR3nt: TGCAGCGTAGTCCCTAGGGGATCCGGGGAGCTGTTTTTT
abundance: NA; d_gene: TRBD1; j_gene: TRBJ2-1; v_gene: TRBV30; CDR3aa: CAWSDPGQDYNEQFF; CDR3nt: TGTGCCTGGAGTGATCCGGGACAGGATTACAATGAGCAGTTCTTC
abundance: few; d_gene: NA; j_gene: TRBJ2-1; v_gene: TRBV12-3/TRBV12-4; CDR3aa: CASIFGVGGYNEQFF; CDR3nt: TGTGCCAGCATTTTTGGGGTCGGAGGCTACAATGAGCAGTTCTTC
abundance: NA; d_gene: TRBD1; j_gene: TRBJ1-5; v_gene: TRBV2; CDR3aa: CASRIQGNSNQPQHF; CDR3nt: TGTGCCAGCAGAATACAGGGGAATAGCAATCAGCCCCAGCATTTT
abundance: many; d_gene: NA; j_gene: TRBJ1-2; v_gene: TRBV28; CDR3aa: CASNSAGDTITGLECYTF; CDR3nt: TGTGCCAGCAACTCGGCGGGGGACACGATAACAGGGTTAGAATGCTACACCTTC
abundance: NA; d_gene: NA; j_gene: TRBJ1-1; v_gene: TRBV30; CDR3aa: CACSGLRSNTEAFF; CDR3nt: TGTGCCTGTTCGGGACTGAGGTCGAACACTGAAGCTTTCTTT
abundance: few; d_gene: TRBD2; j_gene: TRBJ2-1; v_gene: TRBV5-1; CDR3aa: CASSFPLKAGGTNSHNEQFF; CDR3nt: TGCGCCAGCAGCTTCCCGTTAAAAGCGGGAGGTACTAACTCCCACAATGAGCAGTTCTTC
abundance: many; d_gene: NA; j_gene: TRBJ2-7; v_gene: TRBV27; CDR3aa: CASSLRQPASYEQYF; CDR3nt: TGTGCCAGCAGTTTGAGGCAGCCTGCTTCCTACGAGCAGTACTTC
abundance: many; d_gene: TRBD2; j_gene: TRBJ2-3; v_gene: TRBV7-3; CDR3aa: CASSLGREDTQYF; CDR3nt: TGTGCCAGCAGCTTAGGGAGGGAGGATACGCAGTATTTT
abundance: many; d_gene: NA; j_gene: TRBJ1-2; v_gene: TRBV2; CDR3aa: CASSEGEPIPPNYGYTF; CDR3nt: TGTGCCAGCAGTGAGGGGGAGCCTATCCCCCCAAACTATGGCTACACCTTC
abundance: few; d_gene: TRBD2; j_gene: TRBJ2-7; v_gene: TRBV13; CDR3aa: CASSPDSAGGTYEQYF; CDR3nt: TGTGCCAGCAGCCCCGATTCCGCGGGAGGTACCTACGAGCAGTACTTC